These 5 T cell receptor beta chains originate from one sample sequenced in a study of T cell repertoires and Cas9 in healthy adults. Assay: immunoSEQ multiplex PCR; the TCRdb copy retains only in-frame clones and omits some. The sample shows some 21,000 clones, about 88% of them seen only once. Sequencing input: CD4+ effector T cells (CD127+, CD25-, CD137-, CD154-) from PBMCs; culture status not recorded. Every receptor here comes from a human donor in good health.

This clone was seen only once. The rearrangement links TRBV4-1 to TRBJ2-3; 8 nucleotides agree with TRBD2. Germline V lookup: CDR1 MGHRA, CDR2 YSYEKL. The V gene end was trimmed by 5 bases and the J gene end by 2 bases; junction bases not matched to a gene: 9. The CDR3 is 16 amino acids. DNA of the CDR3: TGCGCCAGCAGCGCAATAGCGGGGTTATCCACAGATACGCAGTATTTT. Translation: CASSAIAGLSTDTQYF.

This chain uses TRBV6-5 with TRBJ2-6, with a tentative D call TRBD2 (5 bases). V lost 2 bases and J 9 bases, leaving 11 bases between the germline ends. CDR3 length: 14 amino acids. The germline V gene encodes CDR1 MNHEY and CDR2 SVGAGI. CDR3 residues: CASSYGERFNVLTF. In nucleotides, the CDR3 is TGTGCCAGCAGTTACGGGGAGCGGTTCAACGTCCTGACTTTC.

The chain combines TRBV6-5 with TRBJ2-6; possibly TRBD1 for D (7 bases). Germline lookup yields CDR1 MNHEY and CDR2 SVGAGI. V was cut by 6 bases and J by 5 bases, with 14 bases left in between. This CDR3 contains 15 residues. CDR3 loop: CASRRQGGRANVLTF. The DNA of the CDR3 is TGTGCCAGCAGGCGACAGGGAGGTCGGGCCAACGTCCTGACTTTC.

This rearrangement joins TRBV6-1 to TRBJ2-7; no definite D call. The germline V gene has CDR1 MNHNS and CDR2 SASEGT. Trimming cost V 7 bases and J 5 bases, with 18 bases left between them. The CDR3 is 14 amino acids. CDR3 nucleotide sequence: TGTGCCAGCATCGAGTATAGCCGTAGGAACGAGCAGTACTTC. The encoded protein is CASIEYSRRNEQYF.

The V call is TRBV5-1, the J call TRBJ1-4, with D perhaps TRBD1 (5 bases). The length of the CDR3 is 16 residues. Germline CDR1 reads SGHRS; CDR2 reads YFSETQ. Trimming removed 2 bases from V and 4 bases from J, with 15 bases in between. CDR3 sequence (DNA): TGCGCCAGCAGCTTAAACTCCGGGACCGTTAATGAAAAACTGTTTTTT. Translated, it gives CASSLNSGTVNEKLFF. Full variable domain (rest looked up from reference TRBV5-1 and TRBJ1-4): KAGVTQTPRYLIKTRGQQVTLSCSPISGHRSVSWYQQTPGQGLQFLFEYFSETQRNKGNFPGRFSGRQFSNSRSEMNVSTLELGDSALYLCASSLNSGTVNEKLFFGSGTQLSVL.